Shown below are 23 T cell receptor beta chains from a single sample sequenced in a study of control samples from healthy donors and cancer patients. Clones were read by immunoSEQ multiplex PCR, and TCRdb kept only the in-frame ones, dropping some. The sample shows more than 100,000 clones, about nine tenths of them seen only once. The sequenced material came from blood. Source of these receptors: a man aged 18 to 35 in good health.

The chain uses TRBV4-3 and TRBJ2-2; D remains ambiguous. CDR1 and CDR2 (germline): LGHNA, YSLEER. V was cut by 2 bases and J by 1 base, with 8 bases left in between. The CDR3 loop spans 15 amino acids. Written as DNA, the CDR3 is TGCGCCAGCAGCCAAATTACGCTGAACACCGGGGAGCTGTTTTTT. Translated, it gives CASSQITLNTGELFF.

The chain carries TRBV5-4 and TRBJ2-3, with D possibly matching TRBD1 (5 bases). This CDR3 is built from 13 residues. Deletions cut 6 bases from V and 3 bases from J, with 11 bases between. Germline V gives CDR1 SGHNT, CDR2 YYREEE (reference sequence). The chain's CDR3 is CASKGALTDTQYF. DNA of the CDR3: TGTGCCAGCAAAGGGGCGTTAACAGATACGCAGTATTTT.

The CDR3 loop reads CASSLWGQGVAAEAFF. For the CDR3, the DNA is TGCGCCAGCAGCTTGTGGGGACAGGGGGTTGCGGCTGAAGCTTTCTTT. V usage is TRBV5-1 and J usage is TRBJ1-1, with 11 bases aligning to TRBD1. Trimming at V came to 1 base and at J to 6 bases, leaving 8 bases not matched to a gene. The CDR3 spans 16 residues. The germline V gene has CDR1 SGHRS and CDR2 YFSETQ.

The chain recombines TRBV30 with TRBJ2-1; D unresolved. This CDR3 spans 11 amino acids. Looked up from germline, CDR1 is GTSNPN and CDR2 is SVGIG (reference sequence). The V gene lost 5 bases and the J gene lost 8 bases, with 10 bases spanning the gap. Here the CDR3 DNA reads TGTGCCTGGTCCGGATTGTATGAGCAGTTCTTC. This sequence encodes CAWSGLYEQFF.

J is TRBJ1-6 and V is TRBV25-1, with 8 bases lining up with TRBD1. Germline CDR1 reads MGHDK; CDR2 reads SYGVNS. The CDR3 length is 16 residues. V shed 4 bases and J 4 bases; nucleotides not matched to a gene: 6. CDR3 amino acids: CASSADRGRYNSPLHF. In DNA, the CDR3 is TGTGCCAGCAGTGCAGACAGGGGCCGGTATAATTCACCCCTCCACTTT.

This clone was seen just once. This chain connects TRBV25-1 to TRBJ1-1; TRBD1 matches 7 bases. Trimming cost V 5 bases and J 0 bases; bases outside gene matches: 9. The CDR3 covers 16 residues. From germline, CDR1 is MGHDK and CDR2 SYGVNS. The CDR3 is CASSPRGGPMNTEAFF. The CDR3 DNA reads as TGTGCCAGCAGTCCCAGGGGGGGCCCCATGAACACTGAAGCTTTCTTT.

The rearrangement uses TRBV7-9 and TRBJ1-6, with 10 nucleotides matching TRBD1. CDR1 and CDR2 from the germline V gene are SEHNR and FQNEAQ (reference sequence). V shed 5 bases, J shed 5 bases, and the junction held 3 bases outside the gene matches. The CDR3 is 15 amino acids. DNA for the CDR3: TGTGCCAGCAGCCGAGGACAGGGGGATAATTCACCCCTCCACTTT. Translating it yields CASSRGQGDNSPLHF.

The chain combines TRBV4-1 with TRBJ2-1; 8 bases line up with TRBD2. Unmatched junction bases numbered 5, after V lost 1 base and J lost 9 bases. CDR3 length equals 14 residues. CDR1 is MGHRA, CDR2 YSYEKL, per germline. In nucleotides, the CDR3 is TGCGCCAGCAGCCAAGTCGGGACTAGTCCTGAGCAGTTCTTC. Protein: CASSQVGTSPEQFF.

V and J are TRBV5-5 and TRBJ1-1; D remains unclear. Germline CDR1 is SGHKS and CDR2 is YYEKEE (reference sequence). Trimming removed 1 base from V and 0 bases from J, with 10 bases in between. The CDR3 is 15 amino acids. CDR3: CASSLSPLVNTEAFF. In nucleotides, the CDR3 is TGTGCCAGCAGCTTGAGTCCTCTTGTGAACACTGAAGCTTTCTTT.

The sample holds one count of this clone. This chain connects TRBV27 to TRBJ2-3; 14 nucleotides align to TRBD2. V was clipped by 6 bases and J by 3 bases; unmatched bases: 11. CDR3 length: 18 residues. Germline V gene lookup returns CDR1 MNHEY and CDR2 SMNVEV (reference sequence). CDR3 DNA sequence: TGTGCCAGCAGACCTAGACTAGCGGGAGGGCCAAGAACAGATACGCAGTATTTT. Translated, it gives CASRPRLAGGPRTDTQYF.

The chain combines TRBV28 with TRBJ1-2; no reliable D call. The ends were cut back, 6 bases at V and 0 bases at J, with 8 bases in the middle. The CDR3 contains 13 residues. CDR1 MDHEN and CDR2 SYDVKM come from the germline V gene. The CDR3 DNA reads TGTGCCAGCAGACCGACACCTAACTATGGCTACACCTTC. Its protein product is CASRPTPNYGYTF.

The CDR3 DNA reads TGTGCCAGCAGTCTTAGGACAGGCGGGTTTGATGGCTACACCTTC. Translation gives CASSLRTGGFDGYTF. The gene calls are TRBV27 and TRBJ1-2; TRBD1 matches at 7 bases. V lost 5 bases to trimming and J lost 6 bases; unmatched junction nucleotides: 12. CDR1 and CDR2 from the germline V gene are MNHEY and SMNVEV (reference sequence). There are 15 residues in the CDR3.

This rearrangement joins TRBV20-1 to TRBJ2-7; 11 bases map to TRBD2. After removal of 3 bases from V and 7 bases from J, the junction contained 8 bases not matched to a gene. Germline V gene sequence: CDR1 DFQATT, CDR2 SNEGSKA (reference sequence). The CDR3 has 14 residues. CDR3 nucleotide sequence: TGCAGTGCTAGTATAGCGGGGGGGCCGGGGGAGCAGTACTTC. Protein sequence: CSASIAGGPGEQYF.

The gene calls are TRBV5-5 and TRBJ2-5, with TRBD2 identical over 8 bases. Germline V lookup: CDR1 SGHKS, CDR2 YYEKEE (reference sequence). This CDR3 comprises 14 residues. V was pared by 4 bases and J by 2 bases, with 4 bases of the junction left unmatched. CDR3 bases: TGTGCCAGCAGCCAAGCGGGAGCGCAAGAGACCCAGTACTTC. Its protein product is CASSQAGAQETQYF.

This clone came up a few times. The V call is TRBV3-1 (or the pseudogene TRBV3-2), the J call TRBJ2-1; 8 bases map to TRBD1. This CDR3 region has 16 residues. With V trimmed by 0 bases and J by 8 bases, 9 bases remained unmatched. Germline CDR1 and CDR2: LGHDT and YNNKEL (reference sequence). The DNA of the CDR3 is TGTGCCAGCAGCCAAGATCTCCGGGGCAGGGGGCATGAGCAGTTCTTC. Translation: CASSQDLRGRGHEQFF.

The J gene is TRBJ2-5, the V gene TRBV12-5; D not certain. Trimming took off 6 bases at V and 4 bases at J, with 3 bases between the two ends. This CDR3 is built from 10 residues. In germline, CDR1 is LGHNT, CDR2 FRNRAP. CDR3 region: CASGIETQYF. CDR3 DNA: TGTGCTAGTGGCATAGAGACCCAGTACTTC.

The chain employs TRBV19 and TRBJ2-1; D ambiguous. Germline lookup yields CDR1 LNHDA and CDR2 SQIVND (reference sequence). This CDR3 contains 10 residues. Trimming removed 7 bases at V and 10 bases at J, with 8 bases between. The CDR3 nucleotides are TGTGCCAGTAACGGTGGCGAGCAGTTCTTC. Protein: CASNGGEQFF.

This clone was detected once. The gene calls are TRBV7-9 and TRBJ1-1; D uncertain. Per the germline V gene, CDR1 is SEHNR and CDR2 is FQNEAQ (reference sequence). The CDR3 length is 11 residues. Deletions cut 4 bases from V and 1 base from J, with 1 base between. The CDR3 sequence is CASSWNTEAFF. CDR3 nucleotide sequence: TGTGCCAGCAGCTGGAACACTGAAGCTTTCTTT. Based on the CDR3 plus reference TRBV7-9 and TRBJ1-1, the full variable domain is DTGVSQNPRHKITKRGQNVTFRCDPISEHNRLYWYRQTLGQGPEFLTYFQNEAQLEKSRLLSDRFSAERPKGSFSTLEIQRTEQGDSAMYLCASSWNTEAFFGQGTRLTVV.

This chain connects TRBV5-1 to TRBJ1-2; TRBD1 aligns across 7 bases. The V gene's germline CDR1 is SGHRS and CDR2 YFSETQ. V trimming: 2 bases; J trimming: 6 bases; junction bases outside the gene matches: 7. The CDR3 contains 14 residues. CDR3 amino acids: CASSFTAGGDGYTF. CDR3 bases: TGCGCCAGCAGCTTTACCGCAGGGGGTGATGGCTACACCTTC.

The rearrangement uses TRBV15 and TRBJ2-3; a possible D gene is TRBD1 (6 bases). Trimming removed 4 bases at V and 2 bases at J, with 10 bases between. CDR1 LNHNV and CDR2 YYDKDF come from the germline V gene (reference sequence). The CDR3 length is 14 residues. DNA for the CDR3: TGTGCCACCAGCAAAGACAGGTTCACAGATACGCAGTATTTT. Translation: CATSKDRFTDTQYF.

The rearrangement links TRBV7-8 to TRBJ2-7, with TRBD1 as a possible D gene (6 bases). Germline CDR1 and CDR2: SGHVS and FQNEAQ. Trimming took off 2 bases at V and 7 bases at J, with 9 bases between the two ends. The CDR3 is made up of 12 amino acids. The CDR3 sequence is CASSLQGWEQYV. As DNA, the CDR3 is TGTGCCAGCAGCTTACAGGGGTGGGAGCAGTACGTC.

V gene TRBV27 combines with J gene TRBJ2-1, with 10 nucleotides matching TRBD2. The CDR3 consists of 19 residues. The germline V gene encodes CDR1 MNHEY and CDR2 SMNVEV (reference sequence). Trimming cost V 8 bases and J 2 bases; bases outside gene matches: 18. The CDR3 here is CASYKFSGTSDVPYNEQFF. The CDR3 DNA sequence: TGTGCCAGCTATAAATTTTCCGGGACTAGCGACGTACCCTACAATGAGCAGTTCTTC.

The rearrangement links TRBV11-2 to TRBJ2-3; D is perhaps TRBD1 (5 bases). Germline V gene sequence: CDR1 SGHAT, CDR2 FQNNGV. V was cut by 3 bases and J by 3 bases, with 13 bases left in between. There are 15 residues in the CDR3. The CDR3 is CASSFEQVLTDTQYF. In DNA, the CDR3 is TGTGCCAGCAGCTTCGAACAGGTATTAACAGATACGCAGTATTTT.